This TCR beta chain is from a study of sequential checkpoint blockade in melanoma. The wider study: Randomization was 1:1 between first-line nivolumab→ipilimumab and ipilimumab→nivolumab. Maintenance nivolumab came after either treatment sequence.

Per germline, CDR1 MNHEY and CDR2 SVGAGI. Germline trimming cut 1 base from V and 3 bases from J; bases unmatched to any gene: 0. This CDR3 contains 14 residues. Judged by abundance, this clone is medium-sized. Some clones are missing from TCRdb's copy, which holds only in-frame ones; the method was immunoSEQ multiplex PCR. The profile shows some 18,000 clones, about 80% of them singletons. Treatment reported: randomized to nivolumab then ipilimumab (arm A) or the reverse (arm B). No patient had prior DNA-damaging chemotherapy. Live CD3+CD8+ CD19− CD56− cells were sorted from PBMCs. This TCR came from a human donor with melanoma. This rearrangement joins TRBV6-5 to TRBJ2-7, with TRBD1 matching over 10 bases. The sample consisted of CD8+ T cells sorted from blood (inferred from file names), taken from a patient given nivolumab and ipilimumab in sequence. Written as DNA, the CDR3 is TGTGCCAGCAGTTACTGGACAGGGGGCTACGAGCAGTACTTC. Translating it yields CASSYWTGGYEQYF.